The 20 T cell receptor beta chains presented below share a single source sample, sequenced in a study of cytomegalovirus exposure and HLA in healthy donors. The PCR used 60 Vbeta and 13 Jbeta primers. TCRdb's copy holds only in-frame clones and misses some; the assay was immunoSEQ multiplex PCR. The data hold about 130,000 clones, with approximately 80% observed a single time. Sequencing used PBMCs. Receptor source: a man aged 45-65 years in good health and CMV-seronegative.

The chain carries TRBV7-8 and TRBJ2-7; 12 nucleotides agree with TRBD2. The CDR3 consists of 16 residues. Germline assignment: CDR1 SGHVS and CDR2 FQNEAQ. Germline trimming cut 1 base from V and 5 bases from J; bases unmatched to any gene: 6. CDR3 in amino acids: CASSLGSTSGSHEQYF. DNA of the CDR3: TGTGCCAGCAGCTTAGGGTCGACTAGCGGGAGCCACGAGCAGTACTTC.

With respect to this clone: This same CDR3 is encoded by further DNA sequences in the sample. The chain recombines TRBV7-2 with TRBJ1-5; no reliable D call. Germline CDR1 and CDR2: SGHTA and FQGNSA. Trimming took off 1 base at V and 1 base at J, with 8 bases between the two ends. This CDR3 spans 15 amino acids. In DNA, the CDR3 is TGTGCCAGCAGCTTAGTGGCCGGGAGCAATCAGCCCCAGCATTTT. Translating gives CASSLVAGSNQPQHF.

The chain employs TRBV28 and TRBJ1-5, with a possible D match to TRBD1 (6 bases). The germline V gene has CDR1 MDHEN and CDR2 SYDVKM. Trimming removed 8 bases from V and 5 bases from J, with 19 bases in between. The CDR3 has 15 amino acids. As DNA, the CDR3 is TGTGCCAGCGGTCCAGTAGACAGGTCCCATCAGCCCCAGCATTTT. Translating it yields CASGPVDRSHQPQHF.

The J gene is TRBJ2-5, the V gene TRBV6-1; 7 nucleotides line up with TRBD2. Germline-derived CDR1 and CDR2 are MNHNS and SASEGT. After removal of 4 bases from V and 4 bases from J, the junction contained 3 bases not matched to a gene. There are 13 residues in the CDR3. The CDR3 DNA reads TGTGCCAGCAGTGCGGGGAGGGGAGAGACCCAGTACTTC. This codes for CASSAGRGETQYF.

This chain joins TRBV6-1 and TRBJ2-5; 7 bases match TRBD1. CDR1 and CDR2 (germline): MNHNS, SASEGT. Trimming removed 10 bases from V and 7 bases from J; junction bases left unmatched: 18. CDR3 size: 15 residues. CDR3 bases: TGTGCCACCCTGACCTCTCCGACAGGGAGAGGGACCCAGTACTTC. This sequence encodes CATLTSPTGRGTQYF.

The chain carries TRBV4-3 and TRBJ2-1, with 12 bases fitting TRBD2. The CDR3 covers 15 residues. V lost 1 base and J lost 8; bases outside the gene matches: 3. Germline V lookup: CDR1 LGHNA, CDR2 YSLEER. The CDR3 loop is CASSQAASGRDEQFF. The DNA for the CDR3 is TGCGCCAGCAGCCAAGCGGCTAGCGGGAGGGATGAGCAGTTCTTC.

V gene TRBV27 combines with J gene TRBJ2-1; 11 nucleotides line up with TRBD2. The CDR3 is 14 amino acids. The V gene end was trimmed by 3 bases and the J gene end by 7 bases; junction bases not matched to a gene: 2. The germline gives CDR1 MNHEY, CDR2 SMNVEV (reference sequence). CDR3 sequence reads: CASSFLAGGNEQFF. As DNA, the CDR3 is TGTGCCAGCAGTTTCCTAGCGGGAGGTAATGAGCAGTTCTTC.

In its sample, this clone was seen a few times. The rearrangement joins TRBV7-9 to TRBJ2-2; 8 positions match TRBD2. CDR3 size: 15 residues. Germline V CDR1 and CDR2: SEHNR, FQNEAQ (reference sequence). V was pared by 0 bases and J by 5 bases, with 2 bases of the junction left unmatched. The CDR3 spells CASSLAASGTGELFF. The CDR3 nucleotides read TGTGCCAGCAGCTTAGCTGCTAGCGGGACCGGGGAGCTGTTTTTT.

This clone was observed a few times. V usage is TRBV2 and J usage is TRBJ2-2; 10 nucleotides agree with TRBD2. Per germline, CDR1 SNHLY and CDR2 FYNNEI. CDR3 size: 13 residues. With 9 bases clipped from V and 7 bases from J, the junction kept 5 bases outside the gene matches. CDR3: CASTLAGLGELFF. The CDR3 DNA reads TGTGCCAGTACACTAGCGGGACTCGGGGAGCTGTTTTTT.

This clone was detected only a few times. The CDR3 DNA is TGTGCCAGCAGTGGAGGGACAGTCTCCGAGCAGTACTTC. It translates to CASSGGTVSEQYF. V usage is TRBV28 and J usage is TRBJ2-7, with D perhaps TRBD1 (7 bases). The length of the CDR3 is 13 residues. Germline-derived CDR1 and CDR2 are MDHEN and SYDVKM. The ends were cut back, 5 bases at V and 6 bases at J, with 14 bases in the middle. The whole variable domain, filled in from reference TRBV28 and TRBJ2-7, reads DVKVTQSSRYLVKRTGEKVFLECVQDMDHENMFWYRQDPGLGLRLIYFSYDVKMKEKGDIPEGYSVSREKKERFSLILESASTNQTSMYLCASSGGTVSEQYFGPGTRLTVT.

CDR3 coding DNA: TGTGCCACCAGCAGAGAGGAGGAGAGGAATGAAAAACTGTTTTTT. Amino acid sequence: CATSREEERNEKLFF. V gene TRBV15 combines with J gene TRBJ1-4, with D hard to call. In germline, CDR1 is LNHNV, CDR2 YYDKDF (reference sequence). The CDR3 totals 15 residues. V lost 0 bases and J lost 5, with 10 bases in between.

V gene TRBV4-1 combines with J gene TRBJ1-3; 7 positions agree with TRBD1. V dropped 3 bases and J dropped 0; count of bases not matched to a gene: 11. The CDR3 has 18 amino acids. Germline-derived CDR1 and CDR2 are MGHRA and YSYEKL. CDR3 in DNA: TGCGCCAGCAGCCAGACCAAACCAGACAGGGACTCTGGAAACACCATATATTTT. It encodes CASSQTKPDRDSGNTIYF.

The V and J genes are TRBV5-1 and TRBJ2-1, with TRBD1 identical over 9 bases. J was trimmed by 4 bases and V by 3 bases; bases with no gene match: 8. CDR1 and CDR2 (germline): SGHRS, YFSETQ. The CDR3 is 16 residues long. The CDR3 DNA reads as TGCGCCAGCAGCTCAGACTGGACAGGGGTTTACAATGAGCAGTTCTTC. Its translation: CASSSDWTGVYNEQFF.

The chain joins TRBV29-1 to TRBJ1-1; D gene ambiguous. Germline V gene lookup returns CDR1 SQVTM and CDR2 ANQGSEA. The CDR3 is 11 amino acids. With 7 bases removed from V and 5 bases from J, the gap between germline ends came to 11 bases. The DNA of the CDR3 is TGCAGCGGACGAAGGGAGACTGAAGCTTTCTTT. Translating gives CSGRRETEAFF. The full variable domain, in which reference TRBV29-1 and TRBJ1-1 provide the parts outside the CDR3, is SAVISQKPSRDICQRGTSLTIQCQVDSQVTMMFWYRQQPGQSLTLIATANQGSEATYESGFVIDKFPISRPNLTFSTLTVSNMSPEDSSIYLCSGRRETEAFFGQGTRLTVV.

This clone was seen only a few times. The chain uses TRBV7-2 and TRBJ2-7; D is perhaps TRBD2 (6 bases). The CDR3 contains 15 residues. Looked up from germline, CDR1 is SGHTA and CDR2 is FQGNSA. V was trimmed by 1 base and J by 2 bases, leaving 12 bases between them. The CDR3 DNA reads TGTGCCAGCAGCTTAGTTCGGACTATAACCTACGAGCAGTACTTC. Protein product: CASSLVRTITYEQYF. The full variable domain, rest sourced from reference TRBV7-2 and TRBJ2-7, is GAGVSQSPSNKVTEKGKDVELRCDPISGHTALYWYRQSLGQGLEFLIYFQGNSAPDKSGLPSDRFSAERTGGSVSTLTIQRTQQEDSAVYLCASSLVRTITYEQYFGPGTRLTVT.

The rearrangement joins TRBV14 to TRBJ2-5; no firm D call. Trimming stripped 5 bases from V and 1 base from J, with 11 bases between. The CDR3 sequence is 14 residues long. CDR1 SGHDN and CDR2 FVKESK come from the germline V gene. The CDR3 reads CASSKNWAQETQYF. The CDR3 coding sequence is TGTGCCAGCAGCAAAAATTGGGCCCAAGAGACCCAGTACTTC. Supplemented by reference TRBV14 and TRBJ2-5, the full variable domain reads EAGVTQFPSHSVIEKGQTVTLRCDPISGHDNLYWYRRVMGKEIKFLLHFVKESKQDESGMPNNRFLAERTGGTYSTLKVQPAELEDSGVYFCASSKNWAQETQYFGPGTRLLVL.

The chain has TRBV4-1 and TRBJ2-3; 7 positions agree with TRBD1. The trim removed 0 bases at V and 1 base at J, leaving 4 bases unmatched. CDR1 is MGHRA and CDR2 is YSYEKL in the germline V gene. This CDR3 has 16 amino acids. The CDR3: CASSQERTGGTDTQYF. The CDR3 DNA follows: TGCGCCAGCAGCCAAGAGAGAACAGGGGGCACAGATACGCAGTATTTT.

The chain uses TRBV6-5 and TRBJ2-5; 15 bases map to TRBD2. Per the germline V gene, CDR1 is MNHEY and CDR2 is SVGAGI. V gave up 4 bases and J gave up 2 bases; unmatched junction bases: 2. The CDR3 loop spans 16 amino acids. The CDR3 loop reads CASSSGLAGGQETQYF. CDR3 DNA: TGTGCCAGCAGTTCGGGACTAGCGGGAGGACAAGAGACCCAGTACTTC.

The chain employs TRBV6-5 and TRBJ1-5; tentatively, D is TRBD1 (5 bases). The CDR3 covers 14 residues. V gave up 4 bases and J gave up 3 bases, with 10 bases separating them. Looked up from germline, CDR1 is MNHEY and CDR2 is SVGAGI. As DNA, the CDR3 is TGTGCCAGCAGTTCGACAGCTTTCAATCAGCCCCAGCATTTT. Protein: CASSSTAFNQPQHF.

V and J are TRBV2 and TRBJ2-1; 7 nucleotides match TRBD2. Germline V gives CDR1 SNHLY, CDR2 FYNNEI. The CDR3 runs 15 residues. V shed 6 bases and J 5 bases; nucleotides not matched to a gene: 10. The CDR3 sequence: CASRRASGDNNEQFF. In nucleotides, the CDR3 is TGTGCCAGCAGACGGGCTAGCGGAGACAACAATGAGCAGTTCTTC.